This T cell receptor (beta chain) was observed in a study of T cell repertoires in cytomegalovirus infection. In regard to this clonotype: Its antigen is undetermined.

The CDR3 length is 15 residues. Germline-derived CDR1 and CDR2 are SEHNR and FQNEAQ (reference sequence). The V and J ends lost 3 bases and 2 bases, in that order; junction bases with no gene match: 7. A single record per CDR3 protein comes from TCRdb applying MiXCR to the reads. Of 80,000 to 90,000 distinct CDR3 sequences listed, 45% to 50% were seen once; the top ten hold approximately 93%. Study-level findings and limits: Dominating the ex vivo response were HLA-C-restricted CMV-specific TCR beta clonotypes. Using cumulative public TCR beta family frequency, the authors identified those who carried CMV together with the relevant HLA.

The sequence was collected from a human donor in good health (CMV status not recorded). Some clones in this sample may be carry-over from other donors' samples. V is TRBV7-9 and J is TRBJ2-7; 7 bases align to TRBD2. The sample was CD8+ T cells from cultured PBMCs, taken from culture after CMV antigen stimulation. The CDR3 here is CASSFSSGVTYEQYF. Here the CDR3 DNA reads TGTGCCAGCAGCTTTTCCAGCGGGGTTACCTACGAGCAGTACTTC.